The 9 T cell receptor beta chains reported below all come from one sample, sequenced in a study of cytomegalovirus exposure and HLA in healthy donors. 13 Jbeta primers and 60 Vbeta primers were used for the PCR. This table comes from immunoSEQ multiplex PCR, and its TCRdb copy is limited to in-frame clones, with some not included. The table has about 90,000 clones, around three fifths seen once. Sequenced sample: PBMCs. These receptors all stem from a man aged 30-40 years in good health and CMV-seronegative.

The CDR3 DNA follows: TGTGCCAGCAGTGAATACAGGGGGCAGTACTTC. Translated, it gives CASSEYRGQYF. The chain links TRBV6-1 to TRBJ2-4; TRBD1 aligns across 8 bases. The CDR3 is 11 amino acids. Germline CDR1 and CDR2: MNHNS and SASEGT. The ends lost 2 bases at V and 13 bases at J; junction bases unmatched: 1.

The rearrangement links TRBV9 to TRBJ2-7, with unresolved D. With 0 bases removed from V and 0 bases from J, the gap between germline ends came to 7 bases. The CDR3 contains 14 residues. The germline CDR1 and CDR2 sequences are SGDLS and YYNGEE. CDR3 sequence: CASSVEQFSYEQYF. CDR3 sequence (DNA): TGTGCCAGCAGCGTAGAACAGTTCTCCTACGAGCAGTACTTC.

This clone was counted a few times. J is TRBJ2-7 and V is TRBV10-3; 11 nucleotides match TRBD2. V gave up 10 bases and J gave up 6 bases; unmatched junction bases: 8. The CDR3 runs to 13 residues. Germline-derived CDR1 and CDR2 are ENHRY and SYGVKD. The CDR3 DNA follows: TGTGCCACCGCCGGGACTAGCGGTCGCGAGCAGTACTTC. The encoded protein is CATAGTSGREQYF.

The chain employs TRBV7-9 and TRBJ2-1; 12 positions agree with TRBD1. V trimming: 5 bases; J trimming: 9 bases; junction bases outside the gene matches: 8. Germline values: CDR1 SEHNR, CDR2 FQNEAQ (reference sequence). The CDR3 totals 15 residues. The CDR3 DNA reads TGTGCCAGCAGCCCAGGGGGACAGGGGGCCCCTGAGCAGTTCTTC. This gives the protein CASSPGGQGAPEQFF.

This chain joins TRBV11-2 and TRBJ2-1; a weak D match, TRBD2 (7 bases). Germline V gene data show CDR1 as SGHAT and CDR2 as FQNNGV. CDR3 length: 16 amino acids. The ends were cut back, 2 bases at V and 6 bases at J, with 17 bases in the middle. CDR3 protein: CASSLTAGGGRNEQFF. CDR3 nucleotides: TGTGCCAGCAGCTTAACGGCTGGGGGGGGCCGCAATGAGCAGTTCTTC.

This chain uses TRBV5-1 with TRBJ2-7, with 9 bases matching TRBD1. Unmatched junction bases numbered 11, after V lost 7 bases and J lost 0 bases. This CDR3 spans 16 amino acids. In germline, CDR1 is SGHRS, CDR2 YFSETQ. The CDR3 bases are TGCGCCAGCCAAAACCGGACAGGGGTGAGCTCCTACGAGCAGTACTTC. Encoded protein: CASQNRTGVSSYEQYF.

This clone has just a few counts. The gene calls are TRBV5-1 and TRBJ2-7; D gene unclear. This CDR3 is built from 11 residues. Germline-derived CDR1 and CDR2 are SGHRS and YFSETQ. The V gene lost 5 bases and the J gene lost 2 bases, with 5 bases spanning the gap. CDR3 in amino acids: CASSNTYEQYF. CDR3 coding DNA: TGCGCCAGCAGTAACACCTACGAGCAGTACTTC.

This clone appeared a single time. This chain links TRBV9 with TRBJ2-2; D might be TRBD1 (6 bases). CDR1 SGDLS and CDR2 YYNGEE come from the germline V gene. The CDR3 spans 11 residues. Deletions cut 7 bases from V and 6 bases from J, with 7 bases between. CDR3: CASQGSGELFF. The CDR3 bases are TGTGCCAGCCAGGGGTCCGGGGAGCTGTTTTTT. Based on the CDR3 plus reference TRBV9 and TRBJ2-2, the full variable domain is DSGVTQTPKHLITATGQRVTLRCSPRSGDLSVYWYQQSLDQGLQFLIQYYNGEERAKGNILERFSAQQFPDLHSELNLSSLELGDSALYFCASQGSGELFFGEGSRLTVL.

This clone was picked up one time. The rearrangement links TRBV7-8 to TRBJ2-2; 13 bases are a match to TRBD2. V dropped 7 bases and J dropped 2; count of bases not matched to a gene: 4. CDR3 length: 16 residues. Per the germline V gene, CDR1 is SGHVS and CDR2 is FQNEAQ. CDR3 DNA: TGTGCCAGCAAGGGACTAGCGGGGACTAACACCGGGGAGCTGTTTTTT. Translating gives CASKGLAGTNTGELFF.